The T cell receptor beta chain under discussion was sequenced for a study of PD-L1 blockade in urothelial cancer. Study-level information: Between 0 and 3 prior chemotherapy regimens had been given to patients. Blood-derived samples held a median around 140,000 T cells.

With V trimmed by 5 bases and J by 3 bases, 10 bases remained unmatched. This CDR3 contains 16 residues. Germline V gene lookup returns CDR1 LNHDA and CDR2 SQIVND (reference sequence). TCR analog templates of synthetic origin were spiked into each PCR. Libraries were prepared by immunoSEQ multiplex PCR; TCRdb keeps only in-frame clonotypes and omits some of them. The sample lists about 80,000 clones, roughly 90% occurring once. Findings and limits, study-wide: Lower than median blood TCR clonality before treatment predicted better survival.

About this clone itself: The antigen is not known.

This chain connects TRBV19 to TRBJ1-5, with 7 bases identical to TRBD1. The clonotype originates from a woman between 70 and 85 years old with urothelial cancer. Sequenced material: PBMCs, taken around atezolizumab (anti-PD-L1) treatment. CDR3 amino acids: CASSPWTGQNNQPQHF. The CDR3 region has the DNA TGTGCCAGTAGTCCCTGGACAGGCCAAAACAATCAGCCCCAGCATTTT.